Following are 6 T cell receptor beta chains from one sample sequenced in a study of T cell repertoires in cytomegalovirus infection. Their antigen targets remain unknown. In TCRdb, the reads were re-called with MiXCR into one record per CDR3 protein. The sample contains some 500,000 distinct CDR3 sequences, around two fifths of which appear only once. This specimen consisted of cultured PBMCs, obtained from culture after CMV antigen stimulation. These receptors came from a human donor in good health (CMV status not recorded). Some clones in this sample may be carry-over from other donors' samples.

CDR3 nucleotides: TGTGCCAGCAGCTTAGGGATGAGAGGGGGCGGTTTTCGCGCCGGGGAGCTGTTTTTT. Amino acid sequence: CASSLGMRGGGFRAGELFF. This chain connects TRBV7-2 to TRBJ2-2; 7 bases fit TRBD1. This CDR3 has 19 residues. With V trimmed by 1 base and J by 6 bases, 17 bases remained unmatched. The V gene's germline CDR1 is SGHTA and CDR2 FQGNSA.

This clonotype appeared a single time. V gene TRBV6-5 combines with J gene TRBJ2-7; D ambiguous. The CDR3 runs to 15 residues. The germline V and J ends were trimmed by 6 bases and 5 bases, with 20 bases remaining between them. CDR1 and CDR2 from the germline V gene are MNHEY and SVGAGI. The CDR3 nucleotides are TGTGCCAGCAGCTCACTGAGGTGGACGTCTCACGAGCAGTACTTC. It yields the protein CASSSLRWTSHEQYF.

The chain joins TRBV27 to TRBJ2-1; no firm D call. Germline CDR1 is MNHEY and CDR2 is SMNVEV (reference sequence). Trimming cost V 6 bases and J 3 bases, with 12 bases left between them. The CDR3 has 14 amino acids. The CDR3 DNA follows: TGTGCCAGCAGAACTCTAGAGAACTACAATGAGCAGTTCTTC. Its protein is CASRTLENYNEQFF.

About this clonotype itself: This could be a read error, since a much larger clone is one nucleotide away. The chain recombines TRBV6-5 with TRBJ2-7, with TRBD2 matching over 11 bases. The CDR3 length is 14 residues. From germline, CDR1 is MNHEY and CDR2 SVGAGI. With V trimmed by 6 bases and J by 3 bases, 4 bases remained unmatched. The CDR3 region has the DNA TGTGCCAGCAGCCCACTAGCGGGAGACTACGAGCAGTACTTC. It translates to CASSPLAGDYEQYF.

The V gene is TRBV6-6, the J gene TRBJ2-7; 7 nucleotides align to TRBD1. CDR3 size: 13 residues. V was pared by 7 bases and J by 3 bases, with 6 bases of the junction left unmatched. The germline gives CDR1 MNHNY, CDR2 SVGAGI (reference sequence). CDR3 sequence reads: CASNPPGGYEQYF. The CDR3 DNA follows: TGTGCCAGCAACCCCCCAGGGGGCTACGAGCAGTACTTC.

The rearrangement links TRBV7-2 to TRBJ2-1, with D hard to call. The germline V gene encodes CDR1 SGHTA and CDR2 FQGNSA. Deletions cut 2 bases from V and 8 bases from J, with 7 bases between. The CDR3 contains 12 residues. The CDR3 spells CASSLLRDEQFF. CDR3 DNA: TGTGCCAGCAGCTTACTCCGGGATGAGCAGTTCTTC.